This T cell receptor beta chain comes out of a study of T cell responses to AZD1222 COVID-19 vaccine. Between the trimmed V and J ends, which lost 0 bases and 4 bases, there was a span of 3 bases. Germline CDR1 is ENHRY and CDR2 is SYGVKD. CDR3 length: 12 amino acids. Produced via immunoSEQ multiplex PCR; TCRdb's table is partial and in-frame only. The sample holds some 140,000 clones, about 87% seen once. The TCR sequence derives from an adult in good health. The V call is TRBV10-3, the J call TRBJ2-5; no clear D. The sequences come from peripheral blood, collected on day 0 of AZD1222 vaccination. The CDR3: CAISESGETQYF. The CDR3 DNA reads TGTGCCATCAGTGAGTCGGGAGAGACCCAGTACTTC.